This passage covers 17 T cell receptor beta chains from one sample sequenced in a study of blood T cell repertoires in COVID-19. The protocol was immunoSEQ multiplex PCR, while the TCRdb copy is restricted to in-frame clones and leaves out a portion. There are approximately 260,000 clones in the sample; around nine tenths occur only once, and approximately 2% lies in the top ten. The sample consisted of peripheral blood. These receptors all stem from a woman in her thirties or forties who had recovered from COVID-19.

The V call is TRBV5-6, the J call TRBJ1-3, with TRBD1 identical over 8 bases. Losses at the gene ends were 3 bases for V and 4 bases for J; bases not matched to a gene: 3. Looked up from germline, CDR1 is SGHDT and CDR2 is YYEEEE. This CDR3 is built from 14 residues. CDR3 protein: CASSSGDRGNTIYF. In DNA, the CDR3 is TGTGCCAGCAGCTCGGGGGACAGGGGAAACACCATATATTTT.

The V call is TRBV21-1, the J call TRBJ2-4; the table calls TRBD1, which could not be checked here. TRBV21-1 is a pseudogene segment. The CDR3 consists of 20 residues. Here the CDR3 reads CASSKRGRGALILAKNIQYF. The CDR3 coding sequence is TGTGCCAGCAGCAAAAGGGGGCGGGGAGCTCTCATCCTAGCCAAAAACATTCAGTACTTC.

The V call is TRBV3-1 (or the pseudogene TRBV3-2), the J call TRBJ1-5; TRBD1 aligns across 7 bases. The germline V gene encodes CDR1 LGHDT and CDR2 YNNKEL (reference sequence). The trim removed 1 base at V and 8 bases at J, leaving 8 bases unmatched. The CDR3 consists of 15 residues. The CDR3 reads CASSQGTGPRKPQHF. The CDR3, as DNA: TGTGCCAGCAGCCAAGGGACAGGACCAAGGAAGCCCCAGCATTTT.

The rearrangement joins TRBV6-1 to TRBJ1-2, with D tentatively TRBD1 (5 bases). CDR1 is MNHNS, CDR2 SASEGT, per germline. Deletions cut 4 bases from V and 7 bases from J, with 22 bases between. This CDR3 contains 16 residues. The CDR3 reads CASSVLRDSNIGGYTF. CDR3 in DNA: TGTGCCAGCAGTGTCCTCCGCGACAGTAATATCGGTGGCTACACCTTC.

The chain recombines TRBV19 with TRBJ1-4; tentatively, D is TRBD1 (6 bases). Trimming cost V 9 bases and J 0 bases, with 11 bases left between them. This CDR3 region has 14 residues. Germline V gene lookup returns CDR1 LNHDA and CDR2 SQIVND (reference sequence). CDR3 in amino acids: CASQDSPTNEKLFF. CDR3 bases: TGTGCCAGCCAGGACAGCCCAACTAATGAAAAACTGTTTTTT.

This clone occurred once. The chain links TRBV24-1 to TRBJ1-2; 9 positions match TRBD1. Per the germline V gene, CDR1 is KGHDR and CDR2 is SFDVKD. This CDR3 has 15 residues. The V gene end was trimmed by 4 bases and the J gene end by 4 bases; junction bases not matched to a gene: 6. DNA of the CDR3: TGTGCCACCAGTGACCCCGGGACAGGGCCCTATGGCTACACCTTC. This gives the protein CATSDPGTGPYGYTF.

The rearrangement uses TRBV4-3 and TRBJ2-7; no firm D call. Trimming shortened V by 1 base and J by 2 bases, and 12 bases separated the two germline ends. The V gene's germline CDR1 is LGHNA and CDR2 YSLEER. This CDR3 has 15 residues. CDR3 loop: CASSQVSAGTYEQYF. CDR3 nucleotides: TGCGCCAGCAGCCAAGTTAGTGCCGGTACCTACGAGCAGTACTTC.

CDR3 amino acids: CASSPRDRGYQETQYF. The CDR3 DNA sequence: TGTGCCAGCAGCCCAAGGGACAGGGGGTACCAAGAGACCCAGTACTTC. This chain links TRBV9 with TRBJ2-5; 11 nucleotides agree with TRBD1. The CDR3 extends over 16 amino acids. The germline CDR1 and CDR2 sequences are SGDLS and YYNGEE. Germline trimming cut 4 bases from V and 0 bases from J; bases unmatched to any gene: 5.

A single count supports this clone. The CDR3 bases are TGTGCCACCAGTGGGTACAGGGCGTCTGGGGCCAACGTCCTGACTTTC. Its protein is CATSGYRASGANVLTF. The chain links TRBV24-1 to TRBJ2-6; D may be TRBD1 (6 bases). This CDR3 has 16 amino acids. The V end lost 5 bases, the J end lost 1 base, and 11 bases lay between the germline ends. Germline lookup yields CDR1 KGHDR and CDR2 SFDVKD.

The chain links TRBV29-1 to TRBJ1-3; 8 bases are a match to TRBD1. Germline lookup yields CDR1 SQVTM and CDR2 ANQGSEA. The CDR3 is 16 amino acids. J gave up 0 bases and V 4 bases, and 8 bases lay outside the gene matches. The CDR3 loop reads CSVVTGGQSSGNTIYF. The CDR3 DNA is TGCAGCGTTGTAACAGGGGGACAGAGCTCTGGAAACACCATATATTTT.

The chain carries TRBV6-2 or TRBV6-3 and TRBJ2-3; TRBD1 might be the D (6 bases). The CDR3 extends over 15 amino acids. Trimming removed 5 bases from V and 4 bases from J, with 16 bases in between. Germline-derived CDR1 and CDR2 are MNHEY and SVGEGT. The CDR3 DNA follows: TGTGCCAGCAGTCCAGGGGTCTTCGGCTCAGATACGCAGTATTTT. This encodes CASSPGVFGSDTQYF.

The chain recombines TRBV19 with TRBJ1-2; D is ambiguous. V was cut by 7 bases and J by 1 base, with 4 bases left in between. The CDR3 totals 11 residues. Germline V lookup: CDR1 LNHDA, CDR2 SQIVND (reference sequence). The CDR3 here is CASTNNYGYTF. The CDR3 coding sequence is TGTGCCAGTACCAATAACTATGGCTACACCTTC.

V usage is TRBV2 and J usage is TRBJ2-1; 8 bases match TRBD2. Germline loops: CDR1 SNHLY, CDR2 FYNNEI. This CDR3 spans 14 amino acids. V trimming: 7 bases; J trimming: 1 base; junction bases outside the gene matches: 3. The CDR3 loop is CASKGLASYNEQFF. CDR3 nucleotide sequence: TGTGCCAGCAAAGGACTAGCTTCCTACAATGAGCAGTTCTTC.

This clone occurred a few times. The chain uses TRBV4-2 and TRBJ2-5; D is possibly TRBD2 (7 bases). The CDR3 spans 16 residues. Trimming pared 1 base from V and 0 bases from J, leaving 12 bases between. In germline, CDR1 is LGHNA, CDR2 YNFKEQ. The CDR3 protein is CASSQGGRGYQETQYF. The CDR3 DNA reads TGTGCCAGCAGCCAAGGGGGGCGGGGGTACCAAGAGACCCAGTACTTC.

The chain recombines TRBV30 with TRBJ1-2; D is unclear. The CDR3 extends over 11 amino acids. Deletions cut 2 bases from V and 5 bases from J, with 6 bases between. Germline loops: CDR1 GTSNPN, CDR2 SVGIG (reference sequence). This chain's CDR3 is CAWSPNYGYTF. The CDR3 DNA sequence: TGTGCCTGGAGTCCCAATTATGGCTACACCTTC.

This clone was found once. The chain joins TRBV9 to TRBJ2-3, with 7 bases identical to TRBD2. The V gene's germline CDR1 is SGDLS and CDR2 YYNGEE. This CDR3 spans 17 amino acids. V lost 4 bases and J lost 5; bases outside the gene matches: 16. CDR3 in amino acids: CASSPYYLAGVQDTQYF. As DNA, the CDR3 is TGTGCCAGCAGCCCCTACTATCTCGCGGGAGTACAAGATACGCAGTATTTT.

The chain recombines TRBV7-3 with TRBJ1-2, with D perhaps matching TRBD1 (5 bases). Germline values: CDR1 SGHTA, CDR2 FQGTGA. The CDR3 has 13 residues. The germline V and J ends were trimmed by 5 bases and 6 bases, with 13 bases remaining between them. The CDR3 coding sequence is TGTGCCAGCAGCGCTACAGGAGACCATGGCTACACCTTC. As protein: CASSATGDHGYTF. Full variable domain (missing parts from reference TRBV7-3 and TRBJ1-2): GAGVSQTPSNKVTEKGKYVELRCDPISGHTALYWYRQSLGQGPEFLIYFQGTGAADDSGLPNDRFFAVRPEGSVSTLKIQRTERGDSAVYLCASSATGDHGYTFGSGTRLTVV.